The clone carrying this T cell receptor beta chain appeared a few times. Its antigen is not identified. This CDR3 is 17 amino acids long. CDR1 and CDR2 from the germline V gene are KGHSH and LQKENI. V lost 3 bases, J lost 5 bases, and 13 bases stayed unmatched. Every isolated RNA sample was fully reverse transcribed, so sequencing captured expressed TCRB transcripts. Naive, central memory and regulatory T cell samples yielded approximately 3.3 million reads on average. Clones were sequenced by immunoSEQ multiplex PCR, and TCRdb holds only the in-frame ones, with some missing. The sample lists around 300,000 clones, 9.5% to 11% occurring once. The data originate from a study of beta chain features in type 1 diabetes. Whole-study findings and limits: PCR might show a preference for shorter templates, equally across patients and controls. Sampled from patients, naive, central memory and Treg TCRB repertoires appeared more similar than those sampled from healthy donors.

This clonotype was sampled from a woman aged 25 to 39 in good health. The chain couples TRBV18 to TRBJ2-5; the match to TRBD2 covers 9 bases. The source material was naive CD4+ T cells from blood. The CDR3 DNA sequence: TGTGCCAGCTCACCCGTCGTTCCAATAGCGGGAGATGAGACCCAGTACTTC. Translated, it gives CASSPVVPIAGDETQYF.